Sequencing of this T cell receptor (beta chain) was carried out in a study of T-cell reconstitution after alpha-beta-depleted transplantation in children. Study findings and constraints: T-cell numbers and diversity one year post-transplant derived largely from freshly generated T cells. In patients about two months after transplant, alpha-beta T cells reportedly arose from several hundred expanded graft clones.

Germline V gives CDR1 MNHNS, CDR2 SASEGT. There are 15 residues in the CDR3. The V end was cut by 2 bases, the J end by 0 bases, with 7 bases between. Note on this clonotype: Its target is not known.

Using unique molecular identifiers, the investigators prepared the TCRbeta library. TCRdb ran MiXCR on the PCR reads and lists one entry per CDR3 protein. The data contain about 900,000 distinct CDR3 sequences, around 30% of them singletons. The clonotype originates from a boy under two years old who had a stem cell transplant for SCID, so the T cells may come from the graft donor. The sample here was PBMCs, mostly from graft donor cells, taken 360 days after TCRalphabeta/CD19-depleted stem cell transplant. The chain uses TRBV6-1 and TRBJ2-2, with D possibly being TRBD2 (5 bases). CDR3 in amino acids: CASSEPGTNTGELFF. CDR3 DNA: TGTGCCAGCAGTGAACCCGGGACGAACACCGGGGAGCTGTTTTTT.